A single TCR beta chain is shown here with its context. The source of the sample is a study of T-cell memory formation after mild COVID-19. Each CDR3 protein is one row after TCRdb ran MiXCR on the 5' RACE reads. The sample lists roughly 250,000 distinct CDR3 sequences; 16% were seen once. The CDR3 consists of 14 residues. Germline V lookup: CDR1 SGHDN, CDR2 FVKESK. V was clipped by 4 bases and J by 4 bases, with 13 bases between them. The TCR originated in a man between 18 and 35 years old who had mild COVID-19 (a few samples of this study predate the infection). Cell type and time point are not known. V is TRBV14 and J is TRBJ1-2, with TRBD1 as a possible D gene (6 bases). The sample consisted of PBMCs or a T cell subset sorted from them (not recorded which). CDR3: CASSRAGAAYGYTF. The CDR3 DNA reads as TGTGCCAGCAGCCGAGCAGGGGCCGCCTATGGCTACACCTTC.